Included here is one T cell receptor (beta chain) sequence, with context. The antigen remains unidentified. Germline V lookup: CDR1 MGHRA, CDR2 YSYEKL. The ends lost 0 bases at V and 1 base at J; junction bases unmatched: 3. This CDR3 comprises 16 residues. These data originate in a study of cytomegalovirus exposure and HLA in healthy donors. Notes on the study in general: The study reported that TCR beta sequences accurately predicted HLA-A and HLA-B alleles in most subjects.

In the PCR, 60 Vbeta and 13 Jbeta primers were used. Assay used: immunoSEQ multiplex PCR; TCRdb lists only in-frame clones, some missing. Of roughly 140,000 clones in the sample, roughly 80% were seen once. The sequenced material came from PBMCs. The TCR was taken from a male donor in good health and CMV-seronegative. The rearrangement links TRBV4-1 to TRBJ2-4, with 7 bases lining up with TRBD1. CDR3 bases: TGCGCCAGCAGCCAAGACCCGACAGGGGCCAAAAACATTCAGTACTTC. Translating gives CASSQDPTGAKNIQYF.